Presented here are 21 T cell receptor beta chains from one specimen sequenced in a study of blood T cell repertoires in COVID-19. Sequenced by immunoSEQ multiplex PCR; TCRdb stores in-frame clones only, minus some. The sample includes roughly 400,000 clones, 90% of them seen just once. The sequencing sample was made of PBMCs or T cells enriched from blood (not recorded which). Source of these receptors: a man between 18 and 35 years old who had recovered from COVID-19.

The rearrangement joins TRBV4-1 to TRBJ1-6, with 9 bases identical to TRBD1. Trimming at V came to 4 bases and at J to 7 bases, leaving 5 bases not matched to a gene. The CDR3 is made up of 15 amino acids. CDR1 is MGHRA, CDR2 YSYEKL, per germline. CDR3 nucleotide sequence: TGCGCCAGCAGCCCGGACAGGGGAGGGAATTCACCCCTCCACTTT. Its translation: CASSPDRGGNSPLHF.

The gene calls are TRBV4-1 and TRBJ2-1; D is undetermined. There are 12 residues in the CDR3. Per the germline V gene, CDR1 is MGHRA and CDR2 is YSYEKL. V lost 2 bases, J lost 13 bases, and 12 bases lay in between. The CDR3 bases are TGCGCCAGCAGCCAACCGGTGGGCATTCAGTTCTTC. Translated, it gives CASSQPVGIQFF.

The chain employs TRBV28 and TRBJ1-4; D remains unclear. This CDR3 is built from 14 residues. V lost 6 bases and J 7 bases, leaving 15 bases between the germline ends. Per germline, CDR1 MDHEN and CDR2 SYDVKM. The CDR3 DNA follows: TGTGCCAGCAGCCACACAGCCTTCTCTGAAAAACTGTTTTTT. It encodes CASSHTAFSEKLFF.

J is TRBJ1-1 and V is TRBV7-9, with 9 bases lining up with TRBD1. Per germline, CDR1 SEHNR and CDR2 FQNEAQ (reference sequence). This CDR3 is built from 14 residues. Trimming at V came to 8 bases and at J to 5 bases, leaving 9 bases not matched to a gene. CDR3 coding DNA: TGTGCCAGCGGATTACAGGGGGCTGGGACTGAAGCTTTCTTT. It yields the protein CASGLQGAGTEAFF.

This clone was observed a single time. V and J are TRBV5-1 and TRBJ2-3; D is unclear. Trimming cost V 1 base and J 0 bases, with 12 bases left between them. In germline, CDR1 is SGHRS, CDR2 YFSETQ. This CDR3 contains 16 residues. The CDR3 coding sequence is TGCGCCAGCAGCTTGTCTGGCGGAGTTAGCACAGATACGCAGTATTTT. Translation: CASSLSGGVSTDTQYF.

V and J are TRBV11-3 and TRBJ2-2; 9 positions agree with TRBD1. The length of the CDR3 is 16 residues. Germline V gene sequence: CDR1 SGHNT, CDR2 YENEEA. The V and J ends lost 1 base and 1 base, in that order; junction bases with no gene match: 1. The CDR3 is CASSLGGQGNTGELFF. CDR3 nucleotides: TGTGCCAGCAGCTTAGGGGGACAGGGGAACACCGGGGAGCTGTTTTTT.

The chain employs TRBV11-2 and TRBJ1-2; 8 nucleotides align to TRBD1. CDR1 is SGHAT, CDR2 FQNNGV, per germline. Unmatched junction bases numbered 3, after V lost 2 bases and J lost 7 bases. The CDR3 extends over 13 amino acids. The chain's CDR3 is CASSLKTGAGYTF. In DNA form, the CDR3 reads TGTGCCAGCAGCTTAAAGACAGGGGCTGGCTACACCTTC. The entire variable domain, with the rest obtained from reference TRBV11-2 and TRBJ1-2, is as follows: EAGVAQSPRYKIIEKRQSVAFWCNPISGHATLYWYQQILGQGPKLLIQFQNNGVVDDSQLPKDRFSAERLKGVDSTLKIQPAKLEDSAVYLCASSLKTGAGYTFGSGTRLTVV.

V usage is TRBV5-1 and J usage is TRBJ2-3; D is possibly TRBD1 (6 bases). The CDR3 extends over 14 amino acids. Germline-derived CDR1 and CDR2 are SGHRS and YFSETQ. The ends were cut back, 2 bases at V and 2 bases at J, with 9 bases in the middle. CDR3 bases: TGCGCCAGCAGCTTTGGACAGCCCACAGATACGCAGTATTTT. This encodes CASSFGQPTDTQYF.

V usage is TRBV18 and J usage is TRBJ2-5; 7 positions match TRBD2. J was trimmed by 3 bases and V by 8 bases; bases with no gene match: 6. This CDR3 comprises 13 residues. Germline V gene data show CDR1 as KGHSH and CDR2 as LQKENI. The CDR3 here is CASAHRGEETQYF. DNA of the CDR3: TGTGCCAGCGCGCACCGGGGGGAAGAGACCCAGTACTTC.

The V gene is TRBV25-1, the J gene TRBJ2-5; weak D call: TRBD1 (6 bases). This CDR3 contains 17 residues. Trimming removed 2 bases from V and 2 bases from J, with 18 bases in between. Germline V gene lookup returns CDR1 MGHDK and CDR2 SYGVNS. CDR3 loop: CASSEERQEWGQETQYF. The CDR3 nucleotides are TGTGCCAGCAGTGAAGAAAGACAGGAATGGGGGCAAGAGACCCAGTACTTC.

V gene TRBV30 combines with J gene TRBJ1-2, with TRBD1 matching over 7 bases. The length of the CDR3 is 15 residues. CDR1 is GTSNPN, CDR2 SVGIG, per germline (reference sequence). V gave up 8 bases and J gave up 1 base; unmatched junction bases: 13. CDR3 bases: TGTGCCGGTGGGGGGACAGTTCCAAATAACTATGGCTACACCTTC. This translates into CAGGGTVPNNYGYTF.

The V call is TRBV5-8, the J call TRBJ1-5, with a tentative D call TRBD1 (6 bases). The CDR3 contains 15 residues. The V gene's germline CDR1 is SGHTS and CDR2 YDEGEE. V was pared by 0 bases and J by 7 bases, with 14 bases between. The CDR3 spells CASSLGGQGRQPQHF. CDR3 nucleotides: TGTGCCAGCAGCTTGGGGGGACAAGGAAGACAGCCCCAGCATTTT.

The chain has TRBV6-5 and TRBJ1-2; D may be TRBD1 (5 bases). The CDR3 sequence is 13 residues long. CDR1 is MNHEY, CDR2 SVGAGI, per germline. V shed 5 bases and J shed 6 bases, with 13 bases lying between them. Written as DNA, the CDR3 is TGTGCCAGCAGTCTACAGGCCGCGGATGGCTACACCTTC. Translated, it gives CASSLQAADGYTF.

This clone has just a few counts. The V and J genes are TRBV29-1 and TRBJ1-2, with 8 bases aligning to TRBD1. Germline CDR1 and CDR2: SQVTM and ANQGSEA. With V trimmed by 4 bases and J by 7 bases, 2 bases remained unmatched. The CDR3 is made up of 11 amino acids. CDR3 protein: CSVADRGGYTF. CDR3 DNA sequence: TGCAGCGTTGCCGACAGGGGTGGCTACACCTTC.

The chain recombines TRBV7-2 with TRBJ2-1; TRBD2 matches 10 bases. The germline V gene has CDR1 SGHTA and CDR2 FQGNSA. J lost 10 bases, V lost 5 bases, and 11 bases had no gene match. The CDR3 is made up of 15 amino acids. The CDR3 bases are TGTGCCAGCAGCCCTGAGGTCCTAGCGGGGGCGGAGCAGTTCTTC. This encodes CASSPEVLAGAEQFF. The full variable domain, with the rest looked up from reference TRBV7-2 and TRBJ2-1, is GAGVSQSPSNKVTEKGKDVELRCDPISGHTALYWYRQSLGQGLEFLIYFQGNSAPDKSGLPSDRFSAERTGGSVSTLTIQRTQQEDSAVYLCASSPEVLAGAEQFFGPGTRLTVL.

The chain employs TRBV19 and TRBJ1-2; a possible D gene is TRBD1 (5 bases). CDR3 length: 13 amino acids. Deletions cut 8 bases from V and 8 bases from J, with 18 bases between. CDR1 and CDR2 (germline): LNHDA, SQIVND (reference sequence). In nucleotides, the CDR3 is TGTGCCAGTCGGGACTTAAACGCTATAGGCTACACCTTC. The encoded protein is CASRDLNAIGYTF.

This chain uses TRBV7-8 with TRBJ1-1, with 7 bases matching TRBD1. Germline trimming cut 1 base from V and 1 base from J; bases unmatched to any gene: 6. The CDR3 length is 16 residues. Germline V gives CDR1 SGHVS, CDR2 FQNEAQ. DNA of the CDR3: TGTGCCAGCAGCTTAGTGGCCGGGACAGCGAACACTGAAGCTTTCTTT. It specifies CASSLVAGTANTEAFF.

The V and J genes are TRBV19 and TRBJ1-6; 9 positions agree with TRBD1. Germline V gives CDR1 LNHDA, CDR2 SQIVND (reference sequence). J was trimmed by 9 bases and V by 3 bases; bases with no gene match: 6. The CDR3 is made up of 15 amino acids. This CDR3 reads CASSIGQGSGSPLHF. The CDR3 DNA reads TGTGCCAGTAGTATCGGACAGGGGAGTGGTTCACCCCTCCACTTT.

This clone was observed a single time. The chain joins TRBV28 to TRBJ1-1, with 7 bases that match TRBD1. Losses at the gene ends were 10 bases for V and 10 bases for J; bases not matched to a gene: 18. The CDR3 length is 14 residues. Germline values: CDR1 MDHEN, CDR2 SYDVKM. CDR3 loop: CAILVTGPLWGAFF. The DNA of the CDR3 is TGTGCCATCCTAGTGACAGGGCCCCTGTGGGGAGCTTTCTTT.

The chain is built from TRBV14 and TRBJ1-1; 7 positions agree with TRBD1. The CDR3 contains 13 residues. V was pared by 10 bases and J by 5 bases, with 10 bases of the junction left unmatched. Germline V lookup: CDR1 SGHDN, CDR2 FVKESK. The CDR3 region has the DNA TGTGCCACCAGACAGGGAGGGAGGACTGAAGCTTTCTTT. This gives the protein CATRQGGRTEAFF.

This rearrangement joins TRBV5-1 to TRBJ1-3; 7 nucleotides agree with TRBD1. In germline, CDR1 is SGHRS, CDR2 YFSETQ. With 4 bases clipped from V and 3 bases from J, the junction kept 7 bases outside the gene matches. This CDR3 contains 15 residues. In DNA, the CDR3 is TGCGCCAGCAGCCCCGCGACAGGGAGTGGAAACACCATATATTTT. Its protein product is CASSPATGSGNTIYF.